This TCR beta chain originates from a study of blood T cell repertoires in COVID-19. The CDR3 spans 14 residues. Germline CDR1 MDHEN, CDR2 SYDVKM. J lost 4 bases, V lost 5 bases, and 3 bases had no gene match. Sequencing used immunoSEQ multiplex PCR; TCRdb keeps in-frame clones, though not all of them. The sample shows some 160,000 clones, around 85% of them seen only once. The rearrangement uses TRBV28 and TRBJ1-2; 11 bases line up with TRBD1. The sequence derives from a woman aged 70 to 79 with acute or convalescent COVID-19. Sample: peripheral blood. In nucleotides, the CDR3 is TGTGCCAGCAGTAGCGGACAGGGGGCCTATGGCTACACCTTC. This gives the protein CASSSGQGAYGYTF.